This TCR beta chain is drawn from a study of control samples from healthy donors and cancer patients. Sequencing was performed with immunoSEQ multiplex PCR; in TCRdb, only in-frame clones are kept and a portion is missing. The data contain 150,000 to 200,000 clones, roughly 89% of them singletons. Sequences were obtained from blood. The receptor was derived from a woman in her twenties or thirties in good health.

CDR3 sequence reads: CASSLEGVGELFF. In DNA form, the CDR3 reads TGTGCCAGCAGCTTAGAGGGGGTCGGGGAGCTGTTTTTT. The chain carries TRBV7-2 and TRBJ2-2; a weak D match, TRBD1 (6 bases). CDR3 size: 13 residues. Germline lookup yields CDR1 SGHTA and CDR2 FQGNSA. The V end was cut by 1 base, the J end by 7 bases, with 7 bases between.